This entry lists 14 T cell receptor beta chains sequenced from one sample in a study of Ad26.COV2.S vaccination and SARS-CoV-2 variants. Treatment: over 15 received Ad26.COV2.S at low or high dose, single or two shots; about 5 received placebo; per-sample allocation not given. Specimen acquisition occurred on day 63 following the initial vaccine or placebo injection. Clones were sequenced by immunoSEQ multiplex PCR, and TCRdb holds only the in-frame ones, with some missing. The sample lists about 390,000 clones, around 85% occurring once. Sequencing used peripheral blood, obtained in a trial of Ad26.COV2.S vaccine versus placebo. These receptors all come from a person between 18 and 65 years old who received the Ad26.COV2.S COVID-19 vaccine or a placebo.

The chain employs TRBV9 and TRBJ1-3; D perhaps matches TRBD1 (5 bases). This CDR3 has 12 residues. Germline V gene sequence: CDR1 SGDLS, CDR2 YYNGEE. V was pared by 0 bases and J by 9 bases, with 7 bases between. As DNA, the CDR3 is TGTGCCAGCAGCGTAGAAGGGGTCACCATATATTTT. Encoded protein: CASSVEGVTIYF.

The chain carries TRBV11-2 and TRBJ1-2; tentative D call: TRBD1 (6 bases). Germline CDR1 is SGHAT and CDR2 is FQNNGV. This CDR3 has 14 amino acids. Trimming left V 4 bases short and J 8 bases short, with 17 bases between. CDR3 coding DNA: TGTGCCAGCAGCTGGGCAAGGGGGGGAGGAGGCTACACCTTC. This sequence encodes CASSWARGGGGYTF.

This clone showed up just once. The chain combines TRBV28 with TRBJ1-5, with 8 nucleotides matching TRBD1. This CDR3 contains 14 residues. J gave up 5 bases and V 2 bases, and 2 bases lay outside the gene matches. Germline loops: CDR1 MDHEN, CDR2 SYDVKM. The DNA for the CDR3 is TGTGCCAGCAGTTTAGGACAGGGATATCAGCCCCAGCATTTT. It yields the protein CASSLGQGYQPQHF. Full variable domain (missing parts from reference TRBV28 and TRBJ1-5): DVKVTQSSRYLVKRTGEKVFLECVQDMDHENMFWYRQDPGLGLRLIYFSYDVKMKEKGDIPEGYSVSREKKERFSLILESASTNQTSMYLCASSLGQGYQPQHFGDGTRLSIL.

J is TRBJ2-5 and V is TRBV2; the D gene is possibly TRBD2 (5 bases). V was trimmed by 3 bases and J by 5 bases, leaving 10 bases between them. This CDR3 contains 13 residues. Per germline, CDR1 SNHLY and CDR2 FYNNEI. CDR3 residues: CASSELRVETQYF. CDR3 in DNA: TGTGCCAGCAGTGAGTTGAGGGTGGAGACCCAGTACTTC.

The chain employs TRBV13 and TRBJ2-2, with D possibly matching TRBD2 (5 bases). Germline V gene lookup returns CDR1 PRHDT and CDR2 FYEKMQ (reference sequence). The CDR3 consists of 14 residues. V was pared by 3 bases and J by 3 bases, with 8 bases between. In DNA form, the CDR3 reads TGTGCCAGCAGCTTCCGGACTTACACCGGGGAGCTGTTTTTT. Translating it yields CASSFRTYTGELFF.

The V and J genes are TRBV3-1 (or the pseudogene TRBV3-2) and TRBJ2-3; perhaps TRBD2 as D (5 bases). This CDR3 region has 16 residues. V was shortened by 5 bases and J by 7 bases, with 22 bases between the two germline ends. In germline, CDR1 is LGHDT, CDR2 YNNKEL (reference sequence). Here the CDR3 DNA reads TGTGCCAGCAGCTTCAGAAGCGGACCCACGGGAAATACGCAGTATTTT. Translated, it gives CASSFRSGPTGNTQYF.

CDR3 coding DNA: TGTGCCAGCAGCTTCCGGGCGGGGACTGTCTACGAGCAGTACTTC. Translating gives CASSFRAGTVYEQYF. V usage is TRBV7-6 and J usage is TRBJ2-7; perhaps TRBD2 as D (6 bases). Trimming cost V 3 bases and J 3 bases, with 15 bases left between them. The CDR3 is made up of 15 amino acids. Germline V gene lookup returns CDR1 SGHVS and CDR2 FNYEAQ.

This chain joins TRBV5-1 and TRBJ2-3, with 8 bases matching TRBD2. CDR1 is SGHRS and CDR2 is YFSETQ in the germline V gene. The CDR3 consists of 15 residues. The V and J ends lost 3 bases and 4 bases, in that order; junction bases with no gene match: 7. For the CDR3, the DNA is TGCGCCAGCAGCTGGGGGACTAGAAGCGCAGATACGCAGTATTTT. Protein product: CASSWGTRSADTQYF. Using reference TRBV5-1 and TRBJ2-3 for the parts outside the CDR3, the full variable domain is KAGVTQTPRYLIKTRGQQVTLSCSPISGHRSVSWYQQTPGQGLQFLFEYFSETQRNKGNFPGRFSGRQFSNSRSEMNVSTLELGDSALYLCASSWGTRSADTQYFGPGTRLTVL.

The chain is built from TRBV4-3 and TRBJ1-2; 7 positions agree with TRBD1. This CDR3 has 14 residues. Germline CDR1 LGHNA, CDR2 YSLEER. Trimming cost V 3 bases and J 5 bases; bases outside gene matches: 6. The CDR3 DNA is TGCGCCAGCAGCCACCGACAGGGAAATTATGGCTACACCTTC. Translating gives CASSHRQGNYGYTF.

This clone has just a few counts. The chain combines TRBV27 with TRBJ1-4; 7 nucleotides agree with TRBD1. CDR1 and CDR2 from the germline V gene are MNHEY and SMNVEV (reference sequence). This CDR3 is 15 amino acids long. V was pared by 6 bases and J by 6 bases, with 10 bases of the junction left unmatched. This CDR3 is CASSAGTELYEKLFF. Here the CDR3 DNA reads TGTGCCAGCAGCGCTGGGACAGAACTCTATGAAAAACTGTTTTTT.

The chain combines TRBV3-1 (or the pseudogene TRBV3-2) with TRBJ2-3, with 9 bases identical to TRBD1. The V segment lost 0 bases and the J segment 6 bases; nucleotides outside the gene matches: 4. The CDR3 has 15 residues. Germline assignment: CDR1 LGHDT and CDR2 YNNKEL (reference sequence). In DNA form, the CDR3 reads TGTGCCAGCAGCCAAGAAGGGACAGGGTTTGATACGCAGTATTTT. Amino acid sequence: CASSQEGTGFDTQYF.

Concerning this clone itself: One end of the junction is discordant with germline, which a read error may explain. CDR3 in DNA: TGCGCCAGCAGGCAAGAGTTACTAGCGGGGGAAGAGACCCAGTACTTC. Translating it yields CASRQELLAGEETQYF. The rearrangement links TRBV4-3 to TRBJ2-5, with 11 nucleotides matching TRBD2. The CDR3 contains 16 residues. Per the germline V gene, CDR1 is LGHNA and CDR2 is YSLEER.

The DNA of the CDR3 is TGTGCCAGCAGCCCAGGACAGGTCCCGTTCTTC. It encodes CASSPGQVPFF. The chain uses TRBV7-9 and TRBJ2-1; TRBD1 matches at 7 bases. The CDR3 sequence is 11 residues long. With V trimmed by 5 bases and J by 15 bases, 7 bases remained unmatched. CDR1 SEHNR and CDR2 FQNEAQ come from the germline V gene (reference sequence).

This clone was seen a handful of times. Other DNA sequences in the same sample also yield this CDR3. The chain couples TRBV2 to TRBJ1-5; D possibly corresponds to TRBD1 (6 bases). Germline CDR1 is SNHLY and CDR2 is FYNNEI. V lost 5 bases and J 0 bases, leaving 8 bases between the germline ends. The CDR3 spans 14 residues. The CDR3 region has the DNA TGTGCCAGCAGTCGGACAGATAGCAATCAGCCCCAGCATTTT. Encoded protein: CASSRTDSNQPQHF.